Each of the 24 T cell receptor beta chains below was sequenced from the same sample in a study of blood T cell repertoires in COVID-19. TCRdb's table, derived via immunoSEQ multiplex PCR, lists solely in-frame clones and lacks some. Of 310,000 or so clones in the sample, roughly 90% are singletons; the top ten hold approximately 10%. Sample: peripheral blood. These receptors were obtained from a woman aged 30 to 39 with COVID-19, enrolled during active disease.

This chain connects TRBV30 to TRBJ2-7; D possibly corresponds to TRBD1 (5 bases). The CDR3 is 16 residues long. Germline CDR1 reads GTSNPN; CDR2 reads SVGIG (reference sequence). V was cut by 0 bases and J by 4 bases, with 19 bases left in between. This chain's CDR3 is CAWSVLSGGALYEQYF. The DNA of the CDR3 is TGTGCCTGGAGTGTACTATCGGGTGGGGCCTTGTACGAGCAGTACTTC.

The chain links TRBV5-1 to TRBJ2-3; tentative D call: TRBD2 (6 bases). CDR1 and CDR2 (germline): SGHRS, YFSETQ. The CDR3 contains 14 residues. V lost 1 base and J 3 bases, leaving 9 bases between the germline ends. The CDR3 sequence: CASSLRDSTDTQYF. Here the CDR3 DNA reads TGCGCCAGCAGCTTGAGGGACTCTACAGATACGCAGTATTTT.

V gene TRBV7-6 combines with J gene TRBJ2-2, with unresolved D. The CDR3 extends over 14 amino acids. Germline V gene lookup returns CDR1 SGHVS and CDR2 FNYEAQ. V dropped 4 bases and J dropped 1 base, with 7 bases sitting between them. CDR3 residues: CASSSRENTGELFF. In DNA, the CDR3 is TGTGCCAGCAGCTCGCGCGAGAACACCGGGGAGCTGTTTTTT.

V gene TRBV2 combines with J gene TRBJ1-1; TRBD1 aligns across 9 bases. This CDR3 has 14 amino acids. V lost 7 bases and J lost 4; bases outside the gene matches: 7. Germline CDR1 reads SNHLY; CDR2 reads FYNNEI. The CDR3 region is CASNLDRGVTEAFF. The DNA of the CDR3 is TGTGCCAGCAACTTGGACAGGGGCGTCACTGAAGCTTTCTTT.

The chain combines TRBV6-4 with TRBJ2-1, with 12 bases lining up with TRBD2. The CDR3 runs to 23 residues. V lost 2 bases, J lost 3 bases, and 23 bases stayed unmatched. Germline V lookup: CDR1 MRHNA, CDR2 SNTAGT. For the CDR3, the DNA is TGTGCCAGCAGTGACCCGACCCCGACTAGCGGGAGTCACGCAACCCCGGGCTACAATGAGCAGTTCTTC. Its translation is CASSDPTPTSGSHATPGYNEQFF.

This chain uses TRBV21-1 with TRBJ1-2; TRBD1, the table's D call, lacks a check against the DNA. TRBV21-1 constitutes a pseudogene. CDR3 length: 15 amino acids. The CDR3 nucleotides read TGTGCCAGCAGCCTACCGGACAGGGTTTCTTGTGGCTACACCTTC. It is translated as CASSLPDRVSCGYTF.

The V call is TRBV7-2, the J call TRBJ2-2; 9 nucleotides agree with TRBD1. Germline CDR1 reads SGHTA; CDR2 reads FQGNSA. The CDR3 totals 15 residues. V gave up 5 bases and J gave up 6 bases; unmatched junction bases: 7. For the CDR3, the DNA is TGTGCCAGCAGCACCGGGACAGGGTACGCCGGGGAGCTGTTTTTT. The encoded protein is CASSTGTGYAGELFF.

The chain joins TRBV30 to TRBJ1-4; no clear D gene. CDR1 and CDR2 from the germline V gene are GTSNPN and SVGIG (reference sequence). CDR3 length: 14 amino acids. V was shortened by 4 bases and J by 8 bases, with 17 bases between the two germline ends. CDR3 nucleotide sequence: TGTGCCTGGACCGTAGCGGCATTCAGCGAAAAACTGTTTTTT. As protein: CAWTVAAFSEKLFF.

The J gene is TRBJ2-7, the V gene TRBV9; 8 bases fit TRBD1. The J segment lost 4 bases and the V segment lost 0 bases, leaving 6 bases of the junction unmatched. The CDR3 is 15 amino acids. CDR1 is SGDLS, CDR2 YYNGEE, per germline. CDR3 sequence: CASSVGGTGRYEQYF. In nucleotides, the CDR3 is TGTGCCAGCAGCGTAGGGGGGACAGGACGTTACGAGCAGTACTTC.

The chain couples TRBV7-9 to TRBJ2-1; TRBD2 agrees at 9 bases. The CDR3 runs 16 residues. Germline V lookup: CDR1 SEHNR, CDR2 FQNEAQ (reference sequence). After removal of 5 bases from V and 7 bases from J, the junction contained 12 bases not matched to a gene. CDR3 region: CASSLRREGRRNEQFF. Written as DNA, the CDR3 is TGTGCCAGCAGCCTCCGGCGGGAGGGCCGGAGGAATGAGCAGTTCTTC. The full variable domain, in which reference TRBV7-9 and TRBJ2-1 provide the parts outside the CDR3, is DTGVSQNPRHKITKRGQNVTFRCDPISEHNRLYWYRQTLGQGPEFLTYFQNEAQLEKSRLLSDRFSAERPKGSFSTLEIQRTEQGDSAMYLCASSLRREGRRNEQFFGPGTRLTVL.

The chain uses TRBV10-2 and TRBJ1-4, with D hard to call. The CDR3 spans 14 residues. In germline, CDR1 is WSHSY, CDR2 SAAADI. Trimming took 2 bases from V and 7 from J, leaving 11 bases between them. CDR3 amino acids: CASSEREGVEKLFF. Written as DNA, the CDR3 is TGCGCCAGCAGTGAGCGAGAGGGCGTTGAAAAACTGTTTTTT.

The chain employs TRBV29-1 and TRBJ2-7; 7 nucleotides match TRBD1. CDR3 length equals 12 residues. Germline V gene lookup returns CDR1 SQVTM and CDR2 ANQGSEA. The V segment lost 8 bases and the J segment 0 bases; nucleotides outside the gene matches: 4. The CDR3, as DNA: TGCAGCACTCGGGACAGCTCCTACGAGCAGTACTTC. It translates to CSTRDSSYEQYF.

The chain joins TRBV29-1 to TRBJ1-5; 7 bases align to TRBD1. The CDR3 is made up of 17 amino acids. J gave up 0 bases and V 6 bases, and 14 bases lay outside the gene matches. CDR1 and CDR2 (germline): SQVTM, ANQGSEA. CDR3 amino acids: CSVWDSTGTISNQPQHF. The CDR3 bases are TGCAGCGTCTGGGACTCGACAGGGACCATTAGCAATCAGCCCCAGCATTTT.

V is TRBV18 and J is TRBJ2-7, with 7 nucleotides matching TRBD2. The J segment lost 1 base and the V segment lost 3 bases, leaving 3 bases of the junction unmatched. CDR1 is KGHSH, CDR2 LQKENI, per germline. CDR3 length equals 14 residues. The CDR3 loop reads CASSPISGSYEQYF. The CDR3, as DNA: TGTGCCAGCTCACCTATTAGCGGGTCCTACGAGCAGTACTTC.

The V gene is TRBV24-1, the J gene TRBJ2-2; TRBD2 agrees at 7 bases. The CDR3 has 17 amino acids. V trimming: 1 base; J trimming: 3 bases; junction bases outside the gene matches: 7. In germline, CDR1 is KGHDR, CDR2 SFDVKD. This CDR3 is CATSDFGLAEYTGELFF. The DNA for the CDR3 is TGTGCCACCAGTGATTTTGGGCTAGCGGAGTACACCGGGGAGCTGTTTTTT.

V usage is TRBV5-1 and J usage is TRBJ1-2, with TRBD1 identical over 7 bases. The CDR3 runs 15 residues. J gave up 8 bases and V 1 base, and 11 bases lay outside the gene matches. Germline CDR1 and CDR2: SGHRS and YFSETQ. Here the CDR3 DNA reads TGCGCCAGCAGCTTGAAACAGGGGCGGGATTGGGGCTACACCTTC. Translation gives CASSLKQGRDWGYTF.

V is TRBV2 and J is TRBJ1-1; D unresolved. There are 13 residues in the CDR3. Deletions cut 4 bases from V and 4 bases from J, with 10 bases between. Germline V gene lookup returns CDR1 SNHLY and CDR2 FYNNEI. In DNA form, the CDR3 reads TGTGCCAGCAGTGCTGAGCTTGGCACTGAAGCTTTCTTT. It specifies CASSAELGTEAFF.

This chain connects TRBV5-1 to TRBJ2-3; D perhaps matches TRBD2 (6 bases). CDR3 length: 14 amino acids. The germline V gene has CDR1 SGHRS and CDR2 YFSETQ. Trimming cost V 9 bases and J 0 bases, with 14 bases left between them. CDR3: CATSIAESTDTQYF. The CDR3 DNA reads TGCGCCACCTCAATAGCGGAGAGCACAGATACGCAGTATTTT.

The CDR3 nucleotides are TGTGCCAGCAAGCATAGCAATCAGCCCCAGCATTTT. Protein product: CASKHSNQPQHF. The chain joins TRBV6-5 to TRBJ1-5; D is unresolved. V shed 7 bases and J shed 0 bases, with 4 bases lying between them. Per the germline V gene, CDR1 is MNHEY and CDR2 is SVGAGI. The CDR3 is 12 amino acids.

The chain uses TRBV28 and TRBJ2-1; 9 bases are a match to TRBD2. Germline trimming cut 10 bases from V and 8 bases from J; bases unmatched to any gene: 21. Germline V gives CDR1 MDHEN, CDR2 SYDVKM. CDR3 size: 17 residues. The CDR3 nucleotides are TGTGCCATCGCCTCCCCCTTTACTAGCGGGTTCGTAGATGAGCAGTTCTTC. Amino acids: CAIASPFTSGFVDEQFF.

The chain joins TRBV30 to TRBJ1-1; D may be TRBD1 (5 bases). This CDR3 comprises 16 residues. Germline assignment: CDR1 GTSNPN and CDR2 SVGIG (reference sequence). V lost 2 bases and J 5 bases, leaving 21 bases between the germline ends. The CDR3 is CAWSSLRAARGTEAFF. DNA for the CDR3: TGTGCCTGGAGTTCATTACGGGCCGCCCGGGGGACTGAAGCTTTCTTT.

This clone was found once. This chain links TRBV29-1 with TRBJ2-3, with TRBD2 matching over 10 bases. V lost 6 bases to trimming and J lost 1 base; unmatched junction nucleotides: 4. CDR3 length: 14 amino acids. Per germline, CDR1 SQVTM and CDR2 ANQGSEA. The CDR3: CSVDGTSGTDTQYF. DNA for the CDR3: TGCAGCGTGGACGGGACTAGCGGCACAGATACGCAGTATTTT.

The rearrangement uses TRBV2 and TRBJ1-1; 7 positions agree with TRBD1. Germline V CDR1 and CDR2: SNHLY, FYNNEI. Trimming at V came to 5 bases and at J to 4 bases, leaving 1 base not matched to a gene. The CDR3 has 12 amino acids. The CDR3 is CASSRQGTEAFF. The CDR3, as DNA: TGTGCCAGCAGTAGACAGGGCACTGAAGCTTTCTTT.

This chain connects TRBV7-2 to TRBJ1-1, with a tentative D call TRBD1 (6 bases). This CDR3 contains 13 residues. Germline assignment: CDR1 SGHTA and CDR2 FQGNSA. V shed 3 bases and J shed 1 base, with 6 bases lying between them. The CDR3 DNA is TGTGCCAGCAGCTTGGACAGGAACACTGAAGCTTTCTTT. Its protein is CASSLDRNTEAFF.